The clone carrying this TCR beta chain turned up a few times. What it recognizes is unknown. Sequencing was designed to attain a depth spanning 1 in 200,000 to 1 in 1 million T cells. The protocol was immunoSEQ multiplex PCR, while the TCRdb copy is restricted to in-frame clones and leaves out a portion. The sample lists fewer than 400,000 clones, 67% occurring once. The sample belongs to a study of cytotoxic CD8 clonotypes in ibrutinib-treated CLL. As for the study in general: Enrolment comprised over ten relapsed/refractory and over 14 treatment-naive patients; roughly 17 were IGHV unmutated. Across samples, productive templates numbered a few hundred thousand and productive rearrangements reached 80,000 to 95,000 on average. Regarding the study as a whole: With treatment, public clonotypes, which were uncommon, either contracted or remained stable.

The V and J ends lost 3 bases and 3 bases respectively, with 15 bases between them. Germline V lookup: CDR1 KGHSY, CDR2 FQNENV. The CDR3 runs to 15 residues. J is TRBJ2-7 and V is TRBV16, with D perhaps matching TRBD1 (5 bases). This clonotype was obtained from a human donor with chronic lymphocytic leukemia. Material: PBMCs, obtained after 36 months of ibrutinib treatment. CDR3 region: CASSQADRVRYEQYF. Here the CDR3 DNA reads TGTGCCAGCAGCCAGGCCGACAGAGTACGCTACGAGCAGTACTTC.